Shown below are 2 T cell receptor beta chains from a single sample sequenced in a study of cytomegalovirus exposure and HLA in healthy donors. 13 Jbeta primers and 60 Vbeta primers were used for the PCR. Method: immunoSEQ multiplex PCR; TCRdb's copy keeps in-frame clones and lacks some. The sample spans over 100,000 clones; the ten largest clones claim around 3.5%. Sequenced: PBMCs. All receptors derive from a man aged 30 to 45 in good health and CMV-seronegative.

The genes are TRBV7-2 and TRBJ1-1; 10 positions match TRBD1. J was trimmed by 4 bases and V by 5 bases; bases with no gene match: 7. The V gene's germline CDR1 is SGHTA and CDR2 FQGNSA. This CDR3 is built from 15 residues. The CDR3 DNA reads TGTGCCAGCAGCCCCGGACAGGGGGTTGGCACTGAAGCTTTCTTT. Its translation is CASSPGQGVGTEAFF.

The chain combines TRBV7-9 with TRBJ2-7; maybe TRBD2 (5 bases). The V gene lost 4 bases and the J gene lost 4 bases, with 11 bases spanning the gap. Germline V gene data show CDR1 as SEHNR and CDR2 as FQNEAQ (reference sequence). This CDR3 has 13 amino acids. CDR3 region: CASSSAELYEQYF. The CDR3 nucleotides are TGTGCCAGCAGCTCAGCGGAGCTGTACGAGCAGTACTTC. Combining the CDR3 with reference TRBV7-9 and TRBJ2-7 gives the whole variable domain DTGVSQNPRHKITKRGQNVTFRCDPISEHNRLYWYRQTLGQGPEFLTYFQNEAQLEKSRLLSDRFSAERPKGSFSTLEIQRTEQGDSAMYLCASSSAELYEQYFGPGTRLTVT.